This is a list of T cell receptor beta chains from one sample in a study of CD8 T cells in ankylosing spondylitis. MiXCR, run by TCRdb on the 5' RACE reads, gives a single entry per CDR3 protein. The sample lists around 230,000 distinct CDR3 sequences; approximately 8% were seen once. The sample consisted of blood, either unsorted or a sorted T cell fraction (not recorded which). The receptors were sampled from a female donor with ankylosing spondylitis or in good health (not recorded which). CDR3s include the opening cysteine and the closing phenylalanine or tryptophan. Each record gives: clone size, V gene, D gene, J gene, CDR3 protein, CDR3 DNA. The D gene is left open where the match is weak. The size of a clone is reported for some rows only, either as once, few or many, or as a class for expanded clones.

size: many; V: TRBV5-1; D: .; J: TRBJ2-3; CDR3: CASSLGGPTDTQYF; DNA: TGCGCCAGCAGCTTGGGCGGGCCCACAGATACGCAGTATTTT
size: many; V: TRBV7-9; D: .; J: TRBJ1-2; CDR3: CASSLSTANYGYTF; DNA: TGTGCCAGCAGCTTAAGCACAGCTAACTATGGCTACACCTTC
size: many; V: TRBV29-1; D: TRBD1; J: TRBJ2-2; CDR3: CSVHSGQGSTGELFF; DNA: TGCAGCGTCCATTCCGGACAGGGGTCCACCGGGGAGCTGTTTTTT
size: many; V: TRBV13; D: TRBD1; J: TRBJ2-7; CDR3: CASSLGVRGLNSYEQYF; DNA: TGTGCCAGCAGCTTAGGGGTCAGGGGGCTCAACTCCTACGAGCAGTACTTC
size: .; V: TRBV13; D: .; J: TRBJ2-2; CDR3: CASSPSAFHTGELFF; DNA: TGTGCCAGCAGCCCGTCGGCCTTCCACACCGGGGAGCTGTTTTTT
size: .; V: TRBV10-2; D: .; J: TRBJ2-1; CDR3: CASAGVLGNEQFF; DNA: TGCGCCAGCGCCGGGGTTTTAGGCAATGAGCAGTTCTTC
size: many; V: TRBV11-2; D: .; J: TRBJ2-1; CDR3: CASSLMGVNEQFF; DNA: TGTGCCAGCAGCCTAATGGGCGTCAATGAGCAGTTCTTC
size: .; V: TRBV7-2; D: .; J: TRBJ2-7; CDR3: CASSSPQGLVSYEQYF; DNA: TGTGCCAGCAGCTCGCCACAGGGATTGGTTTCCTACGAGCAGTACTTC
size: many; V: TRBV15; D: .; J: TRBJ2-3; CDR3: CATSVPAGGGDTQYF; DNA: .
size: few; V: TRBV5-1; D: .; J: TRBJ2-7; CDR3: CASSFLSNSYEQYF; DNA: TGCGCCAGCAGCTTCCTCTCTAACTCCTACGAGCAGTACTTC
size: many; V: TRBV20-1; D: .; J: TRBJ2-1; CDR3: CSARDPDGKAEQFF; DNA: TGCAGTGCTAGAGATCCGGACGGGAAGGCTGAGCAGTTCTTC
size: many; V: TRBV21-1; D: .; J: TRBJ1-2; CDR3: CASSTPRGYTF; DNA: TGTGCCAGCAGCACCCCGAGGGGCTACACCTTC
size: many; V: TRBV3-1; D: .; J: TRBJ2-1; CDR3: CASSQALEGTAMNEQFF; DNA: TGTGCCAGCAGCCAAGCTCTGGAGGGGACAGCAATGAATGAGCAGTTCTTC
size: many; V: TRBV20-1; D: .; J: TRBJ2-7; CDR3: CSASRIGTGTYEQYF; DNA: TGCAGTGCTAGTAGGATAGGGACGGGGACCTACGAGCAGTACTTC
size: many; V: TRBV12-3/TRBV12-4; D: .; J: TRBJ2-2; CDR3: CATPPNPGELFF; DNA: TGTGCCACCCCCCCAAACCCCGGGGAGCTGTTTTTT
size: .; V: TRBV7-9; D: .; J: TRBJ2-7; CDR3: CASSRGEGMTYEQYF; DNA: TGTGCCAGCAGCCGCGGCGAGGGCATGACCTACGAGCAGTACTTC
size: many; V: TRBV25-1; D: .; J: TRBJ2-3; CDR3: CASSEYFPGSSGRSSTDTQYF; DNA: TGTGCCAGCAGTGAATACTTCCCGGGGAGTAGCGGTCGTTCTAGCACAGATACGCAGTATTTT
size: .; V: TRBV7-2; D: TRBD1; J: TRBJ2-6; CDR3: CASSRQGVDVLTF; DNA: TGTGCCAGCAGCCGCCAGGGGGTCGACGTCCTGACTTTC
size: many; V: TRBV6-5; D: .; J: TRBJ1-3; CDR3: CASSFSPPGTSGNTIYF; DNA: TGTGCCAGCAGTTTCTCTCCCCCGGGAACCTCTGGAAACACCATATATTTT
size: few; V: TRBV27; D: .; J: TRBJ2-7; CDR3: CASSLAGTQPYEQYF; DNA: TGTGCCAGCAGTTTGGCCGGGACACAACCCTACGAGCAGTACTTC